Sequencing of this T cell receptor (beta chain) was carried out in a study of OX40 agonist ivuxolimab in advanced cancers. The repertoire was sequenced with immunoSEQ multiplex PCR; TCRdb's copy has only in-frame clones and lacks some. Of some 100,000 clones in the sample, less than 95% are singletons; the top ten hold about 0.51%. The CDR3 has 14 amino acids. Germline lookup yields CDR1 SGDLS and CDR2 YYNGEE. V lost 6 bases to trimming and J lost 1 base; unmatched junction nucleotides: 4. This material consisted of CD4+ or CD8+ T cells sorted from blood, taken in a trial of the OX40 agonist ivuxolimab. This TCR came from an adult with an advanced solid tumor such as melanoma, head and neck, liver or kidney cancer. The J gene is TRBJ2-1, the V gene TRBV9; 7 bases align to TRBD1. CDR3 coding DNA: TGTGCCAGCAACCGGGACAGTTCCTACAATGAGCAGTTCTTC. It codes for CASNRDSSYNEQFF.